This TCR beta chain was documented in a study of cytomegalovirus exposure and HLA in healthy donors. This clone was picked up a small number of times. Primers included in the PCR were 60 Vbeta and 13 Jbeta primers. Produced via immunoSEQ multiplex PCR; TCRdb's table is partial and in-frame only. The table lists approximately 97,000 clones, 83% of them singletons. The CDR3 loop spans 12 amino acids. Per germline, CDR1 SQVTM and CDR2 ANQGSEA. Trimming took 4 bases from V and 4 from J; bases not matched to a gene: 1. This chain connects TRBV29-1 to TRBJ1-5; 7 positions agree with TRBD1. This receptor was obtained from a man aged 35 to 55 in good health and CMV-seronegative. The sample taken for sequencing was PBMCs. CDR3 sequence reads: CSVGTGNQPQHF. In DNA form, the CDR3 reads TGCAGCGTTGGGACAGGAAATCAGCCCCAGCATTTT.